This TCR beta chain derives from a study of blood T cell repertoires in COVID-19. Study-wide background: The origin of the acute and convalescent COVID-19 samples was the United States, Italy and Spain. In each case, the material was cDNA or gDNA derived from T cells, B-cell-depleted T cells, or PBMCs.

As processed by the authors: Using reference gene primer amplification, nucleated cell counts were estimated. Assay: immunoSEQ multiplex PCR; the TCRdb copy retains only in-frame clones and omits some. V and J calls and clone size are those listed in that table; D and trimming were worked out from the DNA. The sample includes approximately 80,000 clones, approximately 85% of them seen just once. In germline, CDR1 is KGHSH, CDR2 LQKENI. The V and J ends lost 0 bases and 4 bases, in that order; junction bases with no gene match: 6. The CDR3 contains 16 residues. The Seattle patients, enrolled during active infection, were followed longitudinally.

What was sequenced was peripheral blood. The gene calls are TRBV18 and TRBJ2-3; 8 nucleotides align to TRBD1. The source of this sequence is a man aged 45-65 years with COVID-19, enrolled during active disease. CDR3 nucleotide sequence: TGTGCCAGCTCACCACCTGGCAGGGGGCCGGCAGATACGCAGTATTTT. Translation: CASSPPGRGPADTQYF. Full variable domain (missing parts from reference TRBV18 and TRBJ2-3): NAGVMQNPRHLVRRRGQEARLRCSPMKGHSHVYWYRQLPEEGLKFMVYLQKENIIDESGMPKERFSAEFPKEGPSILRIQQVVRGDSAAYFCASSPPGRGPADTQYFGPGTRLTVL.